One and the same sample provided the 20 T cell receptor beta chains below, sequenced in a study of shared clonotypes between healthy human individuals. Naive CD8 isolation took CD45RO-negative cells positively selected for CCR7 and excluded terminally differentiated effector memory CD45RA+ cells. The repertoire was sequenced with immunoSEQ multiplex PCR; TCRdb's copy has only in-frame clones and lacks some. This table has approximately 2,000,000 clones, roughly 95% appearing once. Sequencing was performed on naive CD8+ T cells from PBMCs. Every receptor here comes from a man aged 18 to 30 in good health. Some clones in this sample may be carry-over from other donors' samples.

The chain links TRBV7-2 to TRBJ2-3, with a weak D call TRBD2 (6 bases). The V gene's germline CDR1 is SGHTA and CDR2 FQGNSA. This CDR3 region has 15 residues. Between the trimmed V and J ends, which lost 5 bases and 6 bases, there was a span of 18 bases. The CDR3 coding sequence is TGTGCCAGCAGCCCCCGGACTACCCCGTTGGATACGCAGTATTTT. This translates into CASSPRTTPLDTQYF.

The chain is built from TRBV7-9 and TRBJ1-3; D may be TRBD1 (6 bases). V dropped 5 bases and J dropped 7 bases, with 21 bases sitting between them. Per the germline V gene, CDR1 is SEHNR and CDR2 is FQNEAQ (reference sequence). This CDR3 contains 16 residues. CDR3 region: CASSQNREPRGNTIYF. In DNA, the CDR3 is TGTGCCAGCAGCCAAAACAGGGAACCCCGGGGGAACACCATATATTTT.

The chain carries TRBV10-3 and TRBJ2-7; TRBD2 agrees at 10 bases. Germline lookup yields CDR1 ENHRY and CDR2 SYGVKD. V shed 6 bases, J shed 3 bases, and the junction held 2 bases outside the gene matches. The CDR3 loop spans 13 amino acids. In DNA, the CDR3 is TGTGCCATCAGAACTAGCGGGAACTACGAGCAGTACTTC. It specifies CAIRTSGNYEQYF.

V gene TRBV7-9 combines with J gene TRBJ2-2; D not certain. This CDR3 is 13 amino acids long. V was cut by 5 bases and J by 6 bases, with 10 bases left in between. Germline CDR1 is SEHNR and CDR2 is FQNEAQ (reference sequence). CDR3 nucleotides: TGTGCCAGCAGCGGATCGATGGCCGGGGAGCTGTTTTTT. It yields the protein CASSGSMAGELFF.

The chain carries TRBV7-9 and TRBJ2-7; 14 bases fit TRBD2. V shed 4 bases and J 5 bases; nucleotides not matched to a gene: 10. The CDR3 runs to 17 residues. The germline CDR1 and CDR2 sequences are SEHNR and FQNEAQ (reference sequence). The CDR3 DNA reads TGTGCCAGCAGCTCGAGACCGGGACTAGCGGGAGACGACGAGCAGTACTTC. It encodes CASSSRPGLAGDDEQYF.

The chain links TRBV5-1 to TRBJ2-7; 7 bases match TRBD2. The CDR3 is 18 residues long. With V trimmed by 3 bases and J by 4 bases, 19 bases remained unmatched. Germline V gene sequence: CDR1 SGHRS, CDR2 YFSETQ. This CDR3 reads CASSSAPREILKLYEQYF. The CDR3 region has the DNA TGCGCCAGCAGCTCGGCCCCGCGGGAGATCCTGAAACTTTACGAGCAGTACTTC.

The chain couples TRBV28 to TRBJ2-7; possibly TRBD2 for D (6 bases). The CDR3 has 15 amino acids. The ends were cut back, 2 bases at V and 5 bases at J, with 16 bases in the middle. Per the germline V gene, CDR1 is MDHEN and CDR2 is SYDVKM. The CDR3 loop reads CASSLPGELPHEQYF. Written as DNA, the CDR3 is TGTGCCAGCAGTTTACCGGGGGAGCTCCCCCACGAGCAGTACTTC.

The V gene is TRBV7-8, the J gene TRBJ2-7, with D perhaps given as TRBD1 or TRBD2 (5 bases each). The CDR3 contains 18 residues. Germline assignment: CDR1 SGHVS and CDR2 FQNEAQ. V gave up 0 bases and J gave up 2 bases, with 20 bases separating them. CDR3 residues: CASSLALMWAQGAYEQYF. The CDR3 nucleotides read TGTGCCAGCAGCTTAGCCTTAATGTGGGCGCAGGGAGCCTACGAGCAGTACTTC.

This chain links TRBV7-9 with TRBJ1-2; a weak D match, TRBD1 (6 bases). Trimming removed 5 bases from V and 3 bases from J, with 13 bases in between. CDR3 length: 14 amino acids. Looked up from germline, CDR1 is SEHNR and CDR2 is FQNEAQ (reference sequence). The CDR3 bases are TGTGCCAGCAGCCGCGCGGACAGTTACTATGGCTACACCTTC. Protein: CASSRADSYYGYTF.

V is TRBV10-3 and J is TRBJ1-2, with unresolved D. Looked up from germline, CDR1 is ENHRY and CDR2 is SYGVKD. Trimming removed 6 bases at V and 7 bases at J, with 9 bases between. The CDR3 is 11 amino acids. CDR3 protein: CAIRASPGYTF. The CDR3 DNA reads as TGTGCCATCAGGGCATCCCCTGGCTACACCTTC.

The chain uses TRBV4-1 and TRBJ1-5; D is perhaps TRBD1 (5 bases). There are 18 residues in the CDR3. The germline gives CDR1 MGHRA, CDR2 YSYEKL. V was shortened by 0 bases and J by 0 bases, with 15 bases between the two germline ends. CDR3 DNA: TGCGCCAGCAGCCAAGATCAGGGCCTGGGATCTAGCAATCAGCCCCAGCATTTT. It translates to CASSQDQGLGSSNQPQHF.

This rearrangement joins TRBV9 to TRBJ2-1; 9 bases align to TRBD2. V lost 1 base and J lost 2; bases outside the gene matches: 4. The CDR3 has 16 residues. Germline V gives CDR1 SGDLS, CDR2 YYNGEE. The CDR3 spells CASSVPREGPYNEQFF. Written as DNA, the CDR3 is TGTGCCAGCAGCGTACCGCGGGAGGGCCCCTACAATGAGCAGTTCTTC.

V and J are TRBV6-6 and TRBJ2-1; 12 nucleotides line up with TRBD2. The J segment lost 12 bases and the V segment lost 0 bases, leaving 6 bases of the junction unmatched. Per germline, CDR1 MNHNY and CDR2 SVGAGI (reference sequence). The CDR3 loop spans 15 amino acids. The CDR3 spells CASSYSLAGGVGQFF. The CDR3 DNA reads as TGTGCCAGCAGTTACTCACTAGCGGGAGGCGTTGGGCAGTTCTTC.

The chain combines TRBV21-1 with TRBJ1-1. TRBV21-1 is given as a pseudogene. The CDR3 extends over 15 amino acids. CDR3 region: CASSKDAGWGDEAFF. The CDR3 nucleotides read TGTGCCAGCAGCAAAGATGCAGGGTGGGGGGATGAAGCTTTCTTT.

V gene TRBV21-1 combines with J gene TRBJ2-1; the table calls TRBD2, which could not be checked here. TRBV21-1 is recorded as a pseudogene. The CDR3 runs to 17 residues. CDR3 in amino acids: CASSTTDLAGGHNEQFF. In nucleotides, the CDR3 is TGTGCCAGCAGCACAACGGACCTAGCGGGAGGGCACAATGAGCAGTTCTTC.

The chain combines TRBV9 with TRBJ2-1, with 15 nucleotides matching TRBD2. Germline assignment: CDR1 SGDLS and CDR2 YYNGEE. The V gene end was trimmed by 4 bases and the J gene end by 13 bases; junction bases not matched to a gene: 9. The CDR3 runs to 15 residues. In DNA form, the CDR3 reads TGTGCCAGCAGCCCCCAGGGACTAGCGGGAGGATTCCAGTTCTTC. Encoded protein: CASSPQGLAGGFQFF.

This clone has only one observation. The same CDR3 is also encoded by other DNA sequences in this sample. J is TRBJ1-3 and V is TRBV11-2, with TRBD1 as a possible D gene (5 bases). There are 14 residues in the CDR3. V lost 1 base and J lost 2, with 6 bases in between. The germline V gene encodes CDR1 SGHAT and CDR2 FQNNGV. The CDR3 sequence: CASSLGGPGNTIYF. Written as DNA, the CDR3 is TGTGCCAGCAGCTTAGGGGGCCCTGGAAACACCATATATTTT.

The chain combines TRBV27 with TRBJ1-4; 9 bases are a match to TRBD1. There are 15 residues in the CDR3. The germline V gene has CDR1 MNHEY and CDR2 SMNVEV (reference sequence). With V trimmed by 6 bases and J by 7 bases, 9 bases remained unmatched. This CDR3 is CASSPGTGKSEKLFF. The CDR3 coding sequence is TGTGCCAGCAGCCCCGGGACAGGGAAGAGTGAAAAACTGTTTTTT.

V gene TRBV4-1 combines with J gene TRBJ1-1; the D is unclear. CDR3 length equals 15 residues. Trimming left V 0 bases short and J 7 bases short, with 15 bases between. CDR1 is MGHRA and CDR2 is YSYEKL in the germline V gene. The CDR3: CASSQEPRGTNEAFF. CDR3 bases: TGCGCCAGCAGCCAAGAACCCCGGGGTACTAATGAAGCTTTCTTT.

The V and J genes are TRBV4-3 and TRBJ1-2, with TRBD1 as a possible D gene (6 bases). V lost 0 bases and J 4 bases, leaving 12 bases between the germline ends. The CDR3 length is 15 residues. Germline V gene data show CDR1 as LGHNA and CDR2 as YSLEER. CDR3 amino acids: CASSQDGRGGYGYTF. As DNA, the CDR3 is TGCGCCAGCAGCCAAGACGGGCGAGGGGGCTATGGCTACACCTTC.